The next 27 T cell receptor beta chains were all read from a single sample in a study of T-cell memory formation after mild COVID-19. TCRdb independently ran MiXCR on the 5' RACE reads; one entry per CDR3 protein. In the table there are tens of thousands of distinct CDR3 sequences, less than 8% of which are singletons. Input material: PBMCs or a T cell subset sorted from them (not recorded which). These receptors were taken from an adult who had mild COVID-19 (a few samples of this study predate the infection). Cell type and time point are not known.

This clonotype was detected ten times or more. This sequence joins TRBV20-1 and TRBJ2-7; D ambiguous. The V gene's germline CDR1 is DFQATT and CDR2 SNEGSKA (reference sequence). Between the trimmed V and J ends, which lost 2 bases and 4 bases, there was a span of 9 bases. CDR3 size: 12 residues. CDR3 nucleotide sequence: TGCAGTGCTAGATGGGATGCATACGAGCAGTACTTC. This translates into CSARWDAYEQYF.

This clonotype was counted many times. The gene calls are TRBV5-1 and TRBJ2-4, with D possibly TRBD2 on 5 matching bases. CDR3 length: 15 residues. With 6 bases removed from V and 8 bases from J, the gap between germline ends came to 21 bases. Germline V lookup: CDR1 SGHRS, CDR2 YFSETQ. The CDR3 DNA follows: TGCGCCAGCACCGCCAGAGGGTTCGAAACGGACATTCAGTACTTC. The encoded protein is CASTARGFETDIQYF.

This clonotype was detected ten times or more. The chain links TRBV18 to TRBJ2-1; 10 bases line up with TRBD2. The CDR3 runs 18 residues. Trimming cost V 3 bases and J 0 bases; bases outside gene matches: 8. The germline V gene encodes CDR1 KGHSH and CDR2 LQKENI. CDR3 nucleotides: TGTGCCAGCTCACCTCGTTCCAGCGGGAGGGCCTCCTACAATGAGCAGTTCTTC. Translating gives CASSPRSSGRASYNEQFF.

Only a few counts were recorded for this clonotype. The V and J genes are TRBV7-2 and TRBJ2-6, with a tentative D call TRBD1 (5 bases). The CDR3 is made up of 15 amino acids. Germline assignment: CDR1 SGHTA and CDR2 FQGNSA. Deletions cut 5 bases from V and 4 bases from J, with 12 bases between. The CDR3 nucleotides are TGTGCCAGCAGCGTGCAGGGTGGAGGGGCCAACGTCCTGACTTTC. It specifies CASSVQGGGANVLTF.

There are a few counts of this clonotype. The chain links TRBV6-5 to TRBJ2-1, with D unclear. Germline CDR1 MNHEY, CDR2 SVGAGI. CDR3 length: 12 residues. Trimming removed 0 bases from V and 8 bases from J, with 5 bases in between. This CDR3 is CASSYSIYEQFF. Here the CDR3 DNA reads TGTGCCAGCAGTTACTCGATATATGAGCAGTTCTTC.

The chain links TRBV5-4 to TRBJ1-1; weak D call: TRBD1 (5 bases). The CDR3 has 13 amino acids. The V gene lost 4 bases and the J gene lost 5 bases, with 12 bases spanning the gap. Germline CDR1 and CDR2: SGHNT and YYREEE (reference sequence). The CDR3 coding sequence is TGTGCCAGCAGCCTCGGGGGGAAGACTGAAGCTTTCTTT. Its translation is CASSLGGKTEAFF.

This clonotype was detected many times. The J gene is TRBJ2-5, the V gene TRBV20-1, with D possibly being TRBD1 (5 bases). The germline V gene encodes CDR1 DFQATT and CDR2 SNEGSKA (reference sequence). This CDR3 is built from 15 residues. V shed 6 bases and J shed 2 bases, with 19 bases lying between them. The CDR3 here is CSAIRAQGPQETQYF. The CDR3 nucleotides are TGCAGTGCCATCCGGGCCCAGGGCCCTCAAGAGACCCAGTACTTC.

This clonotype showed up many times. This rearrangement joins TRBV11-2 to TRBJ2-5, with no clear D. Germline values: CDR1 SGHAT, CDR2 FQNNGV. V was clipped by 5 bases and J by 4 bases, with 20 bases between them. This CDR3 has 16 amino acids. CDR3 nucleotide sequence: TGTGCCAGCAGCCCAACGTACAACCCCGCGCGAGAGACCCAGTACTTC. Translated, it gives CASSPTYNPARETQYF.

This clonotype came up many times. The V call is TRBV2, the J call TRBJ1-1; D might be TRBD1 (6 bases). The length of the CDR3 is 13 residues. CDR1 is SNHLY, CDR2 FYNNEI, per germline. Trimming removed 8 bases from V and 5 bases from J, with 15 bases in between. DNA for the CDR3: TGTGCCAGCTCTCAGGAGGGGGGAACTGAAGCTTTCTTT. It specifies CASSQEGGTEAFF.

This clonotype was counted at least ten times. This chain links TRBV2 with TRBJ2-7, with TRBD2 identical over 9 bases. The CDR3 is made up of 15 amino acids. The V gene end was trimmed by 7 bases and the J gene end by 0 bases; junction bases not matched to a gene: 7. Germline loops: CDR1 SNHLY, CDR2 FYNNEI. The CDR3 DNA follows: TGTGCCAGCATTGGACTAGCGTCACGCTCCTACGAGCAGTACTTC. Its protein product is CASIGLASRSYEQYF.

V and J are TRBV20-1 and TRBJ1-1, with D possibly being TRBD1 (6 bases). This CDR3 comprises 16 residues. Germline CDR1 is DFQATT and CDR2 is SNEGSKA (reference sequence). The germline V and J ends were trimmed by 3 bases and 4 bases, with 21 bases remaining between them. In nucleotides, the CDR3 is TGCAGTGCTAGGAGCTCGGGGGGCGCATTGGGCACTGAAGCTTTCTTT. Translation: CSARSSGGALGTEAFF.

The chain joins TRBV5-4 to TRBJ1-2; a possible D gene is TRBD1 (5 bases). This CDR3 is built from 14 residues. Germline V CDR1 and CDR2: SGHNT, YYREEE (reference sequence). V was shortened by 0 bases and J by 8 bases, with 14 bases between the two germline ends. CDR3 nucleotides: TGTGCCAGCAGCTTGGATCGACAGTCCTTAGGCTACACCTTC. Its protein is CASSLDRQSLGYTF.

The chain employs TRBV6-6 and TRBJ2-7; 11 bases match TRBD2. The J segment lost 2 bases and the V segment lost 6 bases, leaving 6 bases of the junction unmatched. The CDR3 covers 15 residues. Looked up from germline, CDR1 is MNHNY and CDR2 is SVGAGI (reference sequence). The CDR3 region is CASSLGLAEAYEQYF. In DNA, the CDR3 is TGTGCCAGCAGCTTGGGACTAGCGGAAGCCTACGAGCAGTACTTC.

The CDR3 bases are TGTGCCAGCAGCCAAGAGTGGGAGGGCAATCAGCCCCAGCATTTT. Translating it yields CASSQEWEGNQPQHF. This rearrangement joins TRBV4-2 to TRBJ1-5; D is unresolved. This CDR3 has 15 amino acids. Trimming took 0 bases from V and 2 from J, leaving 8 bases between them. Germline assignment: CDR1 LGHNA and CDR2 YNFKEQ.

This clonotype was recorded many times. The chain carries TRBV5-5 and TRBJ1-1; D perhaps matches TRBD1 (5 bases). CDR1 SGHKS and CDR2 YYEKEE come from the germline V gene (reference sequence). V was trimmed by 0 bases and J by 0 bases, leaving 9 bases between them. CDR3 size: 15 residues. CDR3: CASSLAPTVNTEAFF. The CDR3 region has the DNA TGTGCCAGCAGCTTGGCCCCGACAGTGAACACTGAAGCTTTCTTT. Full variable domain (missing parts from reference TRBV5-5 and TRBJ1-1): DAGVTQSPTHLIKTRGQQVTLRCSPISGHKSVSWYQQVLGQGPQFIFQYYEKEERGRGNFPDRFSARQFPNYSSELNVNALLLGDSALYLCASSLAPTVNTEAFFGQGTRLTVV.

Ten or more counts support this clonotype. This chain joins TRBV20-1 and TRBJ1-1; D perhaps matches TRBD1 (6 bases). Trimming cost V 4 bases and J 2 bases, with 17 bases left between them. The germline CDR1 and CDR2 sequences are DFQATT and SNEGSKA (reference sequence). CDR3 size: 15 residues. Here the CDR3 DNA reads TGCAGTGCTATTGACAGGTCTTCCCGTAACACTGAAGCTTTCTTT. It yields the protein CSAIDRSSRNTEAFF.

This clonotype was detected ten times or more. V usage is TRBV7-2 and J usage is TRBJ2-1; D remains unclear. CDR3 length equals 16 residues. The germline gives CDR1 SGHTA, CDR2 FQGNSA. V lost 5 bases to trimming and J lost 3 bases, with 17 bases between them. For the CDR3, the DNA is TGTGCCAGCAGCCCAGCTTTGAGCCTACTCTACAATGAGCAGTTCTTC. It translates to CASSPALSLLYNEQFF.

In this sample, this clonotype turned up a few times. The CDR3 reads CASSFGSGPYNEQFF. In DNA form, the CDR3 reads TGTGCCAGCAGCTTTGGTAGCGGGCCTTACAATGAGCAGTTCTTC. The J gene is TRBJ2-1, the V gene TRBV11-2; 7 bases match TRBD2. This CDR3 is 15 amino acids long. V trimming: 3 bases; J trimming: 4 bases; junction bases outside the gene matches: 6. CDR1 SGHAT and CDR2 FQNNGV come from the germline V gene. Full variable domain (remainder filled in from reference TRBV11-2 and TRBJ2-1): EAGVAQSPRYKIIEKRQSVAFWCNPISGHATLYWYQQILGQGPKLLIQFQNNGVVDDSQLPKDRFSAERLKGVDSTLKIQPAKLEDSAVYLCASSFGSGPYNEQFFGPGTRLTVL.

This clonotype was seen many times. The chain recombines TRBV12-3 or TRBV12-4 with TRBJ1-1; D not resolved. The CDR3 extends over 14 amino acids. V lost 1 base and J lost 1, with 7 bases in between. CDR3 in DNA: TGTGCCAGCAGTTTAGGGGCCTCGAACACTGAAGCTTTCTTT. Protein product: CASSLGASNTEAFF.

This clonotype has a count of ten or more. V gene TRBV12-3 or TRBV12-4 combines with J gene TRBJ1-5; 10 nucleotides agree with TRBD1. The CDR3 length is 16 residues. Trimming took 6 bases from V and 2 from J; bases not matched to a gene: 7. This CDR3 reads CASRPGQGRGNQPQHF. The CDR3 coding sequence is TGTGCCAGCAGACCGGGACAGGGGAGAGGCAATCAGCCCCAGCATTTT.

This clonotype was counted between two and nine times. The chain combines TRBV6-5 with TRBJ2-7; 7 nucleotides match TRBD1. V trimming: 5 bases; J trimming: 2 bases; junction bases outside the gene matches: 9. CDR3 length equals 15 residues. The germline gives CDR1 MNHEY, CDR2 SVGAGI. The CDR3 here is CASSTPQGVTYEQYF. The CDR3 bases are TGTGCCAGCAGTACTCCCCAGGGGGTCACCTACGAGCAGTACTTC.

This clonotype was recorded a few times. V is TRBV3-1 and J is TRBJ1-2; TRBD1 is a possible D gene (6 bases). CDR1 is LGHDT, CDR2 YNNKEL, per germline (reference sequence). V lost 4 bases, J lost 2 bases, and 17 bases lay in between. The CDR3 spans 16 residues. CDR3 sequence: CASSRLRQGPNYGYTF. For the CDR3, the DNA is TGTGCCAGCAGCCGCTTAAGGCAGGGGCCCAACTATGGCTACACCTTC. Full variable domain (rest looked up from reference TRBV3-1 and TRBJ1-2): DTAVSQTPKYLVTQMGNDKSIKCEQNLGHDTMYWYKQDSKKFLKIMFSYNNKELIINETVPNRFSPKSPDKAHLNLHINSLELGDSAVYFCASSRLRQGPNYGYTFGSGTRLTVV.

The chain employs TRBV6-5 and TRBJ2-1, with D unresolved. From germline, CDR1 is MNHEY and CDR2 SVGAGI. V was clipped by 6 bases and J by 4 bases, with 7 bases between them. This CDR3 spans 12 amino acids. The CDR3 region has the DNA TGTGCCAGCAGGGGCGTTTACAATGAGCAGTTCTTC. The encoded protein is CASRGVYNEQFF.

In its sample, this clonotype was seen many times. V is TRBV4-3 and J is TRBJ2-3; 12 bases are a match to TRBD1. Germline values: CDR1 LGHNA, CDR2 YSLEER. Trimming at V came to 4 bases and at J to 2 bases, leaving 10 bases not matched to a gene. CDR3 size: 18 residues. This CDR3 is CASSLGTGGPLITDTQYF. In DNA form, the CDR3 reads TGCGCCAGCAGCCTAGGGACAGGGGGCCCCCTCATCACAGATACGCAGTATTTT.

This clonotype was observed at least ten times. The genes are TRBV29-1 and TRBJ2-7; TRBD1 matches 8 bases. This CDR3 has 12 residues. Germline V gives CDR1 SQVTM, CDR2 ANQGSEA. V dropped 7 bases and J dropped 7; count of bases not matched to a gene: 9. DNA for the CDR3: TGCAGCGGACAGACAGGGGCGGAGGAGCAGTACTTC. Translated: CSGQTGAEEQYF.

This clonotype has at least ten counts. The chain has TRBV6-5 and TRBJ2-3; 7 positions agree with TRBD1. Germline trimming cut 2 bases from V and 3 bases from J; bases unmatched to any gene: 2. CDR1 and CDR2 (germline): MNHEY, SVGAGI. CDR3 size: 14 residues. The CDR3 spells CASSYRGQTDTQYF. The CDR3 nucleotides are TGTGCCAGCAGTTACAGGGGGCAGACAGATACGCAGTATTTT.

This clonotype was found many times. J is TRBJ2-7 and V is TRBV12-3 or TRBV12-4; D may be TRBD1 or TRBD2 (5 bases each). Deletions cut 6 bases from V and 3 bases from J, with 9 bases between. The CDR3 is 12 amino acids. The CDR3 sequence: CASSPRGYEQYF. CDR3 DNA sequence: TGTGCCAGCAGCCCGAGGGGCTACGAGCAGTACTTC.